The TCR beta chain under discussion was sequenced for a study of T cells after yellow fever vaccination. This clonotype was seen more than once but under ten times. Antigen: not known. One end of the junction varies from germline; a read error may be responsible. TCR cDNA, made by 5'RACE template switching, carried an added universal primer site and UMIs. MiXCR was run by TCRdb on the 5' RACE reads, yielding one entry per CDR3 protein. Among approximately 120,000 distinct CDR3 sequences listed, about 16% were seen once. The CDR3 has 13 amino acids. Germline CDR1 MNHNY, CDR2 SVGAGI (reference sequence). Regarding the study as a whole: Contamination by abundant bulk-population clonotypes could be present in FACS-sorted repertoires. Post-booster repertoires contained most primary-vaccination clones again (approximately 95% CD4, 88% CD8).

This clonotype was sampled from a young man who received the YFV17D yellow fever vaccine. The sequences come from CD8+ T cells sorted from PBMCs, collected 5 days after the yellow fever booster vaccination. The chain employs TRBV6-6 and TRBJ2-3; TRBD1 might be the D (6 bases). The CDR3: CASSYSGADTQYF. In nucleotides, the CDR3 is TGTGCCAGCAGCTACTCAGGGGCAGATACGCAGTATTTT.